This TCR beta chain was found in a study of CD8 T cells in ankylosing spondylitis. Findings and limits, study-wide: Within peripheral blood, clones linked to disease were CD8+ and relatively rare. Disease-linked clones reportedly showed significant enrichment in matched ankylosing spondylitis synovial fluid. Eight highly homologous variants formed a TCR beta motif that appeared characteristic of ankylosing spondylitis blood.

Remarks on this clonotype: Its antigen is still unknown.

Germline V gene sequence: CDR1 SGHVS, CDR2 FQNEAQ. The V and J ends lost 2 bases and 4 bases, in that order; junction bases with no gene match: 10. CDR3 length: 17 residues. TCRdb recomputed calls from the 5' RACE reads with MiXCR, one row per CDR3 protein. The sample contains around 890,000 distinct CDR3 sequences, 12% of which appear only once. The chain combines TRBV7-8 with TRBJ2-2; TRBD2 matches 7 bases. Specimen: blood, either unsorted or a sorted T cell fraction (not recorded which). The receptor's source is a male donor with ankylosing spondylitis. In DNA, the CDR3 is TGTGCCAGCAGCTTAATGGTGGGAGGGGACCCCACCGGGGAGCTGTTTTTT. This gives the protein CASSLMVGGDPTGELFF.